This paragraph covers one T cell receptor (beta chain) sequence. The CDR3 length is 16 residues. The germline V gene has CDR1 SGHDT and CDR2 YYEEEE. The data derive from a study of T cells expressing NK-cell markers. Study summary: Sorted CD3+CD56+NKG2C+, CD3+CD56+NKG2C- and CD3+CD56-NKG2C+ T cells supplied TCR beta repertoires. Seven of the eight sequenced donors were HCMV-seropositive; one was seronegative.

The authors made TCR beta cDNA libraries by 5'RACE template switching. This switching added a universal primer site and UMIs. TCRdb re-called the 5' RACE reads and catalogs CDR3 proteins one per entry, DNA excluded. The table lists about 540,000 distinct CDR3 sequences. The sequencing input was blood T cells: a sorted CD56 or NKG2C T cell subset, CD4+ or CD8+ T cells, or bulk PBMC T cells (not recorded which). V is TRBV5-6 and J is TRBJ2-1; the D call from TCRdb, TRBD2, cannot be confirmed without DNA. The receptor's source is a man aged 18 to 30 in good health. CDR3: CASSFRPGLALNEQFF. Together with reference TRBV5-6 and TRBJ2-1, the CDR3 gives the full variable domain: DAGVTQSPTHLIKTRGQQVTLRCSPKSGHDTVSWYQQALGQGPQFIFQYYEEEERQRGNFPDRFSGHQFPNYSSELNVNALLLGDSALYLCASSFRPGLALNEQFFGPGTRLTVL.